The 2 T cell receptor beta chains in this list originate from one sample, sequenced in a study of T cells in Graves' hyperthyroidism and ophthalmopathy. Amplification of TCR beta CDR3 regions was performed using RNA transcripts as template. First-round RT-PCR targeting the TCR CDR3 was performed with the HTBI primer set. TCRdb analysed the multiplex PCR reads with MiXCR anew, one entry per CDR3 protein. The sample holds 550,000 to 800,000 distinct CDR3 sequences; about 17% are singletons and the top ten take over 7.5%. Specimen: blood. The receptors originated from a man aged 18 to 29 with Graves' hyperthyroidism.

The chain joins TRBV10-3 to TRBJ2-5; 13 nucleotides agree with TRBD2. The germline V gene encodes CDR1 ENHRY and CDR2 SYGVKD. The CDR3 is made up of 19 amino acids. J lost 4 bases, V lost 6 bases, and 17 bases had no gene match. The CDR3 sequence is CAISENVGTSGTHRETQYF. The CDR3 DNA sequence: TGTGCCATCAGCGAGAATGTCGGGACTAGCGGGACCCACAGAGAGACCCAGTACTTC.

V usage is TRBV2 and J usage is TRBJ2-1; D is uncertain. Germline loops: CDR1 SNHLY, CDR2 FYNNEI. V was trimmed by 6 bases and J by 10 bases, leaving 10 bases between them. The CDR3 has 11 amino acids. The CDR3: CASRLRREQFF. CDR3 nucleotide sequence: TGTGCCAGCAGGTTACGAAGGGAGCAGTTCTTC.